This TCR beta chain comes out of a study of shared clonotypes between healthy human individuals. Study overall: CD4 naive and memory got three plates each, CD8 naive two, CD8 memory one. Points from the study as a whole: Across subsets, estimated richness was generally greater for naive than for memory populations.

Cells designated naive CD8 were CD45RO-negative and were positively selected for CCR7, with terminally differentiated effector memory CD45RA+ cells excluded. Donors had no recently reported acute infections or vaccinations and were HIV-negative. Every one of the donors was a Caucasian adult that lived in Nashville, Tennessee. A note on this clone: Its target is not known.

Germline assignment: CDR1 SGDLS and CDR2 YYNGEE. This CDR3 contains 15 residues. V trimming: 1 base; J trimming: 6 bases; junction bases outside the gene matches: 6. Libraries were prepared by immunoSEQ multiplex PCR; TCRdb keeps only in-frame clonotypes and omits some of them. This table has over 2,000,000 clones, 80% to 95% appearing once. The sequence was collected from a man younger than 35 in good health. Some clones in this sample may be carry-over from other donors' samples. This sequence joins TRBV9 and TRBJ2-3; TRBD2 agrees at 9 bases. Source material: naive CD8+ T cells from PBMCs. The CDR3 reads CASSVTAGGLDTQYF. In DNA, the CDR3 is TGTGCCAGCAGCGTAACCGCGGGAGGGCTTGATACGCAGTATTTT.